Below are 30 T cell receptor beta chains sequenced from a single sample in a study of low-dose radiotherapy and immunotherapy resistance in tumors. Indicated time point: after trial treatment. Treatment specified: LDRT plus nivolumab, ipilimumab, low-dose cyclophosphamide and aspirin (RACIN trial). Primers targeting TRAV and TRBV primed first-strand cDNA, covering alpha and beta chains. The TCRs were subjected to amplification over around 19 PCR cycles employing a constant-region primer in conjunction with a V-primer adapter. TCRdb passed the reads through MiXCR, listing each CDR3 protein once. The table records roughly 100,000 distinct CDR3 sequences, 20% of them present only once. This sample comprised PBMCs, obtained after low-dose radiotherapy plus immunotherapy. These receptors were taken from a female donor with ovarian cancer.

This clonotype was observed at least ten times. The gene calls are TRBV12-3 or TRBV12-4 and TRBJ2-1; tentative D call: TRBD2 (5 bases). With 3 bases removed from V and 0 bases from J, the gap between germline ends came to 27 bases. The CDR3 covers 21 residues. CDR3 nucleotides: TGTGCCAGCAGTTTTCTACTACGTAAGTTCGGGATGGAAGGCTCCTACAATGAGCAGTTCTTC. Its translation: CASSFLLRKFGMEGSYNEQFF.

There are many counts of this clonotype. This chain joins TRBV6-2 or TRBV6-3 and TRBJ2-1, with 13 bases fitting TRBD2. The V segment lost 0 bases and the J segment 4 bases; nucleotides outside the gene matches: 9. CDR3 size: 19 residues. Germline V gene sequence: CDR1 MNHEY, CDR2 SVGEGT. The CDR3 sequence: CASSYSKPPGLAGYNEQFF. In DNA form, the CDR3 reads TGTGCCAGCAGTTACTCGAAACCCCCGGGACTAGCGGGATACAATGAGCAGTTCTTC.

This clonotype was observed many times. The gene calls are TRBV27 and TRBJ1-4; a possible D gene is TRBD1 (6 bases). V lost 6 bases and J 4 bases, leaving 15 bases between the germline ends. CDR3 length: 15 amino acids. In germline, CDR1 is MNHEY, CDR2 SMNVEV (reference sequence). CDR3 region: CASRGHGTHNEKLFF. CDR3 bases: TGTGCCAGCAGGGGGCACGGGACACATAATGAAAAACTGTTTTTT.

This clonotype was observed once. This likely stems from a read error, as it lies one base from a far larger clone. This chain joins TRBV11-3 and TRBJ2-4, with TRBD2 matching 10 bases. Germline V CDR1 and CDR2: SGHNT, YENEEA. This CDR3 comprises 18 residues. V lost 1 base and J lost 13; bases outside the gene matches: 19. The CDR3 sequence: CASSLAGTSATSYNEQYF. The CDR3 DNA is TGTGCCAGCAGCTTAGCCGGGACTAGCGCAACCTCCTACAATGAGCAGTACTTC.

This clonotype occurred many times. Here the CDR3 reads CASSPAGGSGGKLFF. The CDR3 DNA follows: TGTGCCAGCAGTCCAGCGGGAGGGTCGGGAGGAAAACTGTTTTTT. The chain couples TRBV12-3 or TRBV12-4 to TRBJ1-4; the D is unclear. This CDR3 contains 15 residues. Trimming took 5 bases from V and 10 from J, leaving 20 bases between them.

This rearrangement joins TRBV4-1 to TRBJ1-6, with D possibly being TRBD1 (5 bases). This CDR3 is built from 16 residues. V was shortened by 4 bases and J by 5 bases, with 15 bases between the two germline ends. Germline assignment: CDR1 MGHRA and CDR2 YSYEKL. CDR3 sequence reads: CASSRTGTGNNSPLHF. CDR3 DNA: TGCGCCAGCAGCCGGACCGGGACCGGTAATAATTCACCCCTCCACTTT.

Ten or more counts support this clonotype. CDR3 amino acids: CASSLVLAGVGQETQYF. The DNA of the CDR3 is TGTGCCAGCAGTTTGGTGCTAGCGGGAGTGGGCCAAGAGACCCAGTACTTC. The chain has TRBV6-6 and TRBJ2-5; 10 positions agree with TRBD2. Looked up from germline, CDR1 is MNHNY and CDR2 is SVGAGI (reference sequence). V shed 4 bases and J 1 base; nucleotides not matched to a gene: 9. CDR3 length: 17 amino acids.

This clonotype turned up a few times. V usage is TRBV28 and J usage is TRBJ1-6; possible D gene TRBD1, 5 bases. This CDR3 spans 14 amino acids. V shed 6 bases and J shed 6 bases, with 12 bases lying between them. Germline values: CDR1 MDHEN, CDR2 SYDVKM. CDR3 region: CASSLETANSPLHF. The CDR3 DNA reads TGTGCCAGCAGCCTAGAGACAGCTAATTCACCCCTCCACTTT. Full variable domain (outside the CDR3, taken from reference TRBV28 and TRBJ1-6): DVKVTQSSRYLVKRTGEKVFLECVQDMDHENMFWYRQDPGLGLRLIYFSYDVKMKEKGDIPEGYSVSREKKERFSLILESASTNQTSMYLCASSLETANSPLHFGNGTRLTVT.

Ten or more counts support this clonotype. The rearrangement links TRBV29-1 to TRBJ2-7; D is unresolved. The germline gives CDR1 SQVTM, CDR2 ANQGSEA. The V and J ends lost 4 bases and 0 bases respectively, with 10 bases between them. The CDR3 is made up of 13 amino acids. For the CDR3, the DNA is TGCAGCGTTGCTATGTTCAACTCCTACGAGCAGTACTTC. Translated: CSVAMFNSYEQYF.

In this sample, this clonotype turned up many times. The V and J genes are TRBV5-1 and TRBJ1-1, with D perhaps matching TRBD1 (5 bases). V dropped 3 bases and J dropped 8 bases, with 11 bases sitting between them. CDR1 and CDR2 from the germline V gene are SGHRS and YFSETQ. This CDR3 has 12 amino acids. This CDR3 is CASSWGSREAFF. As DNA, the CDR3 is TGCGCCAGCAGCTGGGGGTCCCGAGAAGCTTTCTTT.

Many counts were recorded for this clonotype. The J gene is TRBJ1-1, the V gene TRBV10-3; weak D call: TRBD1 (6 bases). V was clipped by 6 bases and J by 3 bases, with 11 bases between them. The CDR3 sequence is 13 residues long. Germline values: CDR1 ENHRY, CDR2 SYGVKD. The CDR3 bases are TGTGCCATCAGGCAACGACAGGACACTGAAGCTTTCTTT. As protein: CAIRQRQDTEAFF.

The table lists this clonotype with many counts. This chain connects TRBV19 to TRBJ2-5; D is unresolved. Trimming pared 5 bases from V and 0 bases from J, leaving 13 bases between. Germline loops: CDR1 LNHDA, CDR2 SQIVND (reference sequence). This CDR3 region has 15 residues. CDR3 sequence reads: CASSVDWRYQETQYF. The CDR3 coding sequence is TGTGCCAGTAGTGTTGACTGGCGGTACCAAGAGACCCAGTACTTC.

This clonotype has a single count. The chain uses TRBV27 and TRBJ1-2, with TRBD1 as a possible D gene (5 bases). The CDR3 is 13 residues long. With 2 bases removed from V and 4 bases from J, the gap between germline ends came to 8 bases. Germline V lookup: CDR1 MNHEY, CDR2 SMNVEV (reference sequence). The DNA for the CDR3 is TGTGCCAGCAGTTTACGTGACAGCTATGGCTACACCTTC. Its protein is CASSLRDSYGYTF.

This clonotype was seen at least ten times. This chain links TRBV6-2 or TRBV6-3 with TRBJ2-2, with unresolved D. From germline, CDR1 is MNHEY and CDR2 SVGEGT. CDR3 size: 13 residues. V was clipped by 2 bases and J by 8 bases, with 9 bases between them. CDR3 loop: CASSYGLLGELFF. In DNA form, the CDR3 reads TGTGCCAGCAGTTACGGCCTCTTGGGGGAGCTGTTTTTT.

At least ten counts were recorded for this clonotype. V is TRBV5-1 and J is TRBJ2-2, with D unresolved. V dropped 1 base and J dropped 3 bases, with 7 bases sitting between them. Looked up from germline, CDR1 is SGHRS and CDR2 is YFSETQ. The CDR3 is 14 amino acids. The chain's CDR3 is CASSLSAHTGELFF. The CDR3 region has the DNA TGCGCCAGCAGCTTGAGTGCCCACACCGGGGAGCTGTTTTTT.

In this sample, this clonotype turned up many times. This chain links TRBV28 with TRBJ2-7, with 7 bases fitting TRBD2. Germline lookup yields CDR1 MDHEN and CDR2 SYDVKM. The V and J ends lost 6 bases and 3 bases, in that order; junction bases with no gene match: 14. The length of the CDR3 is 16 residues. This chain's CDR3 is CASRVPASGANYEQYF. As DNA, the CDR3 is TGTGCCAGCAGGGTGCCCGCCAGCGGGGCCAACTACGAGCAGTACTTC.

The sample holds many counts of this clonotype. The V gene is TRBV11-2, the J gene TRBJ2-3, with 7 nucleotides matching TRBD1. With V trimmed by 2 bases and J by 9 bases, 11 bases remained unmatched. CDR1 and CDR2 from the germline V gene are SGHAT and FQNNGV. The CDR3 is made up of 15 amino acids. The CDR3 sequence: CASSLKQRRDSTQYF. CDR3 coding DNA: TGTGCCAGCAGCTTAAAGCAGAGACGGGACAGCACGCAGTATTTT.

This clonotype has only a few counts. This may be a read error: a much more frequent sequence differs by one nucleotide. The chain uses TRBV6-8 and TRBJ1-2; a possible D gene is TRBD1 (5 bases). CDR3 length equals 14 residues. The germline V gene has CDR1 MNHGY and CDR2 SAAAGT. In DNA form, the CDR3 reads TGTGCCGGCAGTTACTCGACAGAGATGGGTGGCTACACCTTC. It translates to CAGSYSTEMGGYTF.

This clonotype has a count of ten or more. The chain combines TRBV5-6 with TRBJ1-6, with D tentatively TRBD1 (6 bases). The CDR3 contains 14 residues. Between the trimmed V and J ends, which lost 4 bases and 4 bases, there was a span of 9 bases. In germline, CDR1 is SGHDT, CDR2 YYEEEE. The CDR3 loop reads CASSTDSYNSPLHF. CDR3 sequence (DNA): TGTGCCAGCAGCACGGACAGTTATAATTCACCCCTCCACTTT.

This rearrangement joins TRBV10-2 to TRBJ2-7; TRBD2 agrees at 8 bases. J was trimmed by 6 bases and V by 6 bases; bases with no gene match: 10. Looked up from germline, CDR1 is WSHSY and CDR2 is SAAADI. The CDR3 contains 14 residues. The CDR3 reads CASSDGGARGEQYF. In DNA form, the CDR3 reads TGCGCCAGCAGCGACGGGGGGGCCAGGGGCGAGCAGTACTTC.

This clonotype appeared many times. This chain uses TRBV2 with TRBJ1-5, with 8 positions matching TRBD1. CDR1 and CDR2 (germline): SNHLY, FYNNEI. This CDR3 region has 14 residues. With 7 bases clipped from V and 7 bases from J, the junction kept 9 bases outside the gene matches. CDR3 nucleotide sequence: TGTGCCAGCACTGGGGGGACAGGCAGGCAGCCCCAGCATTTT. This sequence encodes CASTGGTGRQPQHF.

Ten or more counts support this clonotype. The rearrangement uses TRBV6-2 or TRBV6-3 and TRBJ2-1; TRBD1 might be the D (5 bases). The germline gives CDR1 MNHEY, CDR2 SVGEGT. The V gene lost 6 bases and the J gene lost 9 bases, with 12 bases spanning the gap. This CDR3 contains 12 residues. CDR3 in DNA: TGTGCCAGCAGGACAGAAGGTAGTGAGCAGTTCTTC. Its translation: CASRTEGSEQFF.

In this sample, this clonotype turned up a few times. The chain has TRBV6-4 and TRBJ1-1; tentatively, D is TRBD1 (6 bases). The length of the CDR3 is 15 residues. Germline V gene sequence: CDR1 MRHNA, CDR2 SNTAGT. V gave up 0 bases and J gave up 3 bases, with 11 bases separating them. The DNA for the CDR3 is TGTGCCAGCAGTGACTCGGGGGGCGCGGACACTGAAGCTTTCTTT. Amino acid sequence: CASSDSGGADTEAFF.

This clonotype was seen a few times. Mismatch with germline at one junction end may stem from a read error. The chain combines TRBV4-2 with TRBJ2-3; 11 bases align to TRBD2. CDR1 LGHNA and CDR2 YNFKEQ come from the germline V gene. This CDR3 is built from 17 residues. Here the CDR3 reads CASGGLGLAANTDTQYF. The CDR3 coding sequence is TGCGCCAGCGGGGGTTTGGGACTAGCGGCTAACACAGATACGCAGTATTTT.

The chain combines TRBV18 with TRBJ2-6; no clear D gene. CDR3 length: 17 amino acids. From germline, CDR1 is KGHSH and CDR2 LQKENI. V dropped 2 bases and J dropped 0 bases, with 11 bases sitting between them. For the CDR3, the DNA is TGTGCCAGCTCACCAATAGGGCGGAACTCTGGGGCCAACGTCCTGACTTTC. This sequence encodes CASSPIGRNSGANVLTF.

This clonotype was counted ten times or more. This chain joins TRBV15 and TRBJ2-3; D uncertain. V lost 3 bases and J 0 bases, leaving 13 bases between the germline ends. The CDR3 is made up of 16 amino acids. Germline V gives CDR1 LNHNV, CDR2 YYDKDF (reference sequence). The CDR3 DNA follows: TGTGCCACCAGCAGGAGAAGGGCCGAAAGCACAGATACGCAGTATTTT. It translates to CATSRRRAESTDTQYF.

At least ten counts were recorded for this clonotype. The genes are TRBV6-6 and TRBJ1-1; D remains ambiguous. The CDR3 covers 12 residues. V was pared by 6 bases and J by 4 bases, with 9 bases between. Germline values: CDR1 MNHNY, CDR2 SVGAGI (reference sequence). The CDR3 region has the DNA TGTGCCAGCAGCTCCGGGAGCACTGAAGCTTTCTTT. Protein product: CASSSGSTEAFF.

This CDR3 is CASSEYWAPYEQYF. The CDR3 bases are TGTGCCAGCAGTGAATATTGGGCACCCTACGAGCAGTACTTC. The V gene is TRBV25-1, the J gene TRBJ2-7; D remains ambiguous. In germline, CDR1 is MGHDK, CDR2 SYGVNS. With 0 bases removed from V and 2 bases from J, the gap between germline ends came to 8 bases. This CDR3 is built from 14 residues.

The V gene is TRBV7-9, the J gene TRBJ1-1, with TRBD1 matching 7 bases. J was trimmed by 4 bases and V by 1 base; bases with no gene match: 6. CDR3 length equals 15 residues. The germline CDR1 and CDR2 sequences are SEHNR and FQNEAQ (reference sequence). CDR3 bases: TGTGCCAGCAGCTTAGTACAGGGGCTGCTCACTGAAGCTTTCTTT. Protein: CASSLVQGLLTEAFF.

The sample holds many counts of this clonotype. The V gene is TRBV3-1, the J gene TRBJ1-4, with 7 bases that match TRBD1. Germline V gene lookup returns CDR1 LGHDT and CDR2 YNNKEL (reference sequence). V gave up 4 bases and J gave up 0 bases; unmatched junction bases: 8. This CDR3 has 17 residues. The CDR3 protein is CASSLRTGRATNEKLFF. For the CDR3, the DNA is TGTGCCAGCAGCCTCCGGACAGGCCGTGCAACTAATGAAAAACTGTTTTTT.